The 31 T cell receptor beta chains in this list originate from one sample, sequenced in a study of shared clonotypes between healthy human individuals. Repertoires were generated with immunoSEQ multiplex PCR, while TCRdb's copy carries only in-frame clones and drops some. The table records about 450,000 clones, about 76% of them present only once. Sequenced: PBMCs. These TCRs come from a middle-aged woman in good health. Some clones in this sample may be carry-over from other donors' samples.

The V call is TRBV30, the J call TRBJ2-3; 9 bases fit TRBD1. This CDR3 has 15 amino acids. CDR1 and CDR2 from the germline V gene are GTSNPN and SVGIG (reference sequence). J was trimmed by 6 bases and V by 5 bases; bases with no gene match: 12. This chain's CDR3 is CAWRDRAGVTDTQYF. DNA of the CDR3: TGTGCCTGGCGGGACAGGGCGGGCGTTACGGATACGCAGTATTTT. The variable domain in full, completed from reference TRBV30 and TRBJ2-3, reads SQTIHQWPATLVQPVGSPLSLECTVEGTSNPNLYWYRQAAGRGLQLLFYSVGIGQISSEVPQNLSASRPQDRQFILSSKKLLLSDSGFYLCAWRDRAGVTDTQYFGPGTRLTVL.

This chain links TRBV7-9 with TRBJ2-1, with 7 bases identical to TRBD1. CDR1 and CDR2 from the germline V gene are SEHNR and FQNEAQ (reference sequence). CDR3 length equals 16 residues. With 1 base clipped from V and 1 base from J, the junction kept 4 bases outside the gene matches. CDR3 loop: CASSLERTGSYNEQFF. The CDR3 nucleotides are TGTGCCAGCAGCTTAGAAAGGACAGGATCCTACAATGAGCAGTTCTTC.

V is TRBV28 and J is TRBJ1-1, with TRBD1 identical over 11 bases. V lost 7 bases to trimming and J lost 4 bases; unmatched junction nucleotides: 23. Germline V gives CDR1 MDHEN, CDR2 SYDVKM. CDR3 length equals 20 residues. The CDR3 region is CASTLPAGIGQGALSTEAFF. For the CDR3, the DNA is TGTGCCAGCACCCTACCCGCCGGGATTGGACAGGGGGCGCTGAGCACTGAAGCTTTCTTT. The variable domain in full, with the rest retrieved from reference TRBV28 and TRBJ1-1, is DVKVTQSSRYLVKRTGEKVFLECVQDMDHENMFWYRQDPGLGLRLIYFSYDVKMKEKGDIPEGYSVSREKKERFSLILESASTNQTSMYLCASTLPAGIGQGALSTEAFFGQGTRLTVV.

In DNA form, the CDR3 reads TGTGCCAGCAGCCAGTTAACTAGCGGCTACTCCTACGAGCAGTACTTC. It is translated as CASSQLTSGYSYEQYF. The chain has TRBV14 and TRBJ2-7; 8 bases line up with TRBD2. CDR1 and CDR2 (germline): SGHDN, FVKESK. Trimming cost V 3 bases and J 0 bases; bases outside gene matches: 7. The CDR3 is 16 residues long. The complete variable domain, with remaining parts taken from reference TRBV14 and TRBJ2-7, reads EAGVTQFPSHSVIEKGQTVTLRCDPISGHDNLYWYRRVMGKEIKFLLHFVKESKQDESGMPNNRFLAERTGGTYSTLKVQPAELEDSGVYFCASSQLTSGYSYEQYFGPGTRLTVT.

V is TRBV6-1 and J is TRBJ2-7; TRBD2 aligns across 8 bases. The CDR3 consists of 14 residues. The junction had 8 bases not matched to a gene; V was cut back by 4 bases and J by 6 bases. The germline CDR1 and CDR2 sequences are MNHNS and SASEGT. The CDR3 bases are TGTGCCAGCAGTGGCTGGACTAGCTACGGCGAGCAGTACTTC. Translation gives CASSGWTSYGEQYF.

The chain recombines TRBV7-8 with TRBJ1-1; TRBD1 aligns across 8 bases. Looked up from germline, CDR1 is SGHVS and CDR2 is FQNEAQ. J gave up 6 bases and V 0 bases, and 3 bases lay outside the gene matches. The CDR3 length is 14 residues. The CDR3 here is CASSLAGQGSEAFF. The DNA of the CDR3 is TGTGCCAGCAGCTTAGCAGGACAGGGTTCTGAAGCTTTCTTT.

J is TRBJ2-7 and V is TRBV11-2; TRBD2 is a possible D gene (6 bases). The CDR3 totals 15 residues. Between the trimmed V and J ends, which lost 1 base and 5 bases, there was a span of 15 bases. Germline V gives CDR1 SGHAT, CDR2 FQNNGV. CDR3 sequence (DNA): TGTGCCAGCAGCTTAGGTACTAGCTCATTGAACGAGCAGTACTTC. The encoded protein is CASSLGTSSLNEQYF.

This chain joins TRBV7-3 and TRBJ2-3; 8 bases align to TRBD2. The CDR3 length is 15 residues. CDR1 and CDR2 (germline): SGHTA, FQGTGA. V lost 6 bases and J lost 3; bases outside the gene matches: 8. In DNA form, the CDR3 reads TGTGCCAGCAGTACCGCGGGACTAGAAACAGATACGCAGTATTTT. This codes for CASSTAGLETDTQYF.

With respect to this clone: This sequence may be a read error, since a much larger clone differs from it by one base. The chain is built from TRBV4-3 and TRBJ2-5, with 7 bases matching TRBD1. The CDR3 spans 16 residues. Germline CDR1 reads LGHNA; CDR2 reads YSLEER. The V segment lost 4 bases and the J segment 2 bases; nucleotides outside the gene matches: 10. The CDR3 nucleotides read TGCGCCAGCAGCCTCCTAAGGGGGCGGCTTCAAGAGACCCAGTACTTC. It codes for CASSLLRGRLQETQYF.

In this sample, this clone turned up many times. The gene calls are TRBV6-5 and TRBJ2-2; D remains ambiguous. The germline CDR1 and CDR2 sequences are MNHEY and SVGAGI. The length of the CDR3 is 15 residues. V was clipped by 0 bases and J by 1 base, with 6 bases between them. The chain's CDR3 is CASSYSTVNTGELFF. CDR3 bases: TGTGCCAGCAGTTACTCGACGGTGAACACCGGGGAGCTGTTTTTT.

This clone has only one observation. This chain joins TRBV5-1 and TRBJ1-4; D is unresolved. The CDR3 spans 15 residues. From germline, CDR1 is SGHRS and CDR2 YFSETQ. Trimming left V 1 base short and J 7 bases short, with 14 bases between. CDR3 coding DNA: TGCGCCAGCAGCTTGATTGGTACTGTTGCTGAAAAACTGTTTTTT. Its translation is CASSLIGTVAEKLFF.

The V call is TRBV5-1, the J call TRBJ2-5; 9 nucleotides line up with TRBD1. Germline loops: CDR1 SGHRS, CDR2 YFSETQ. There are 15 residues in the CDR3. After removal of 3 bases from V and 0 bases from J, the junction contained 3 bases not matched to a gene. CDR3 in amino acids: CASSSGQGHQETQYF. The CDR3 nucleotides read TGCGCCAGCAGCTCCGGACAGGGGCACCAAGAGACCCAGTACTTC.

J is TRBJ2-7 and V is TRBV30, with D perhaps matching TRBD1 (5 bases). Trimming shortened V by 1 base and J by 7 bases, and 29 bases separated the two germline ends. In germline, CDR1 is GTSNPN, CDR2 SVGIG (reference sequence). The CDR3 totals 18 residues. CDR3 protein: CAWSALLTGRFIREEQYF. The CDR3, as DNA: TGTGCCTGGAGTGCCCTCCTTACAGGACGGTTTATTAGGGAAGAGCAGTACTTC.

The V gene is TRBV18, the J gene TRBJ2-7, with D perhaps TRBD2 (6 bases). The germline V gene has CDR1 KGHSH and CDR2 LQKENI. The V end was cut by 6 bases, the J end by 7 bases, with 22 bases between. The CDR3 contains 15 residues. CDR3 in DNA: TGTGCCAGCTCTACGAGACTAGGGTCAACTGGGGAGCAGTACTTC. Translated, it gives CASSTRLGSTGEQYF.

This sequence joins TRBV6-6 and TRBJ2-5; 9 bases match TRBD1. Trimming cost V 9 bases and J 2 bases; bases outside gene matches: 13. This CDR3 contains 16 residues. Germline lookup yields CDR1 MNHNY and CDR2 SVGAGI (reference sequence). In DNA form, the CDR3 reads TGTGCCAGGCACAAACAGGGGGCGAGTGCTCAAGAGACCCAGTACTTC. Its translation is CARHKQGASAQETQYF.

V and J are TRBV7-2 and TRBJ1-3; no clear D gene. The CDR3 is made up of 16 amino acids. Trimming cost V 0 bases and J 0 bases, with 9 bases left between them. CDR1 and CDR2 from the germline V gene are SGHTA and FQGNSA. CDR3 DNA: TGTGCCAGCAGCTTAGCCACCGGGATCTCTGGAAACACCATATATTTT. Translated, it gives CASSLATGISGNTIYF.

V is TRBV5-6 and J is TRBJ2-7, with D tentatively TRBD2 (5 bases). Between the trimmed V and J ends, which lost 0 bases and 5 bases, there was a span of 15 bases. The CDR3 runs 15 residues. The V gene's germline CDR1 is SGHDT and CDR2 YYEEEE. CDR3 in DNA: TGTGCCAGCAGCTTGGCCGAGGGATTGGTCCACGAGCAGTACTTC. This encodes CASSLAEGLVHEQYF.

The CDR3 DNA reads as TGCGCCAGCAGCTTGGGTCTGGGGGTTGACATCTATGGCTACACCTTC. Its translation is CASSLGLGVDIYGYTF. The chain recombines TRBV5-1 with TRBJ1-2, with a weak D call TRBD1 (5 bases). Germline V gene lookup returns CDR1 SGHRS and CDR2 YFSETQ. The V end lost 0 bases, the J end lost 4 bases, and 16 bases lay between the germline ends. This CDR3 comprises 16 residues.

The sample holds one count of this clone. V is TRBV6-6 and J is TRBJ1-4, with D maybe TRBD1 (5 bases). Germline V gene sequence: CDR1 MNHNY, CDR2 SVGAGI (reference sequence). V lost 5 bases to trimming and J lost 5 bases, with 12 bases between them. The CDR3 sequence is 14 residues long. The CDR3 protein is CASSTTALNEKLFF. In DNA, the CDR3 is TGTGCCAGCAGTACGACAGCCCTAAATGAAAAACTGTTTTTT.

This clone was observed once. This chain links TRBV19 with TRBJ1-5; perhaps TRBD1 as D (5 bases). V was trimmed by 7 bases and J by 9 bases, leaving 22 bases between them. From germline, CDR1 is LNHDA and CDR2 SQIVND (reference sequence). The CDR3 loop spans 15 amino acids. The chain's CDR3 is CASTTDRDQSWPQHF. As DNA, the CDR3 is TGTGCCAGTACCACCGACCGGGACCAAAGTTGGCCCCAGCATTTT.

The rearrangement links TRBV30 to TRBJ1-1; D unresolved. V lost 5 bases, J lost 4 bases, and 11 bases lay in between. The CDR3 runs 12 residues. Germline-derived CDR1 and CDR2 are GTSNPN and SVGIG (reference sequence). CDR3 residues: CAWWRPSTEAFF. CDR3 DNA: TGTGCCTGGTGGAGGCCTTCCACTGAAGCTTTCTTT.

This clone showed up just a few times. The gene calls are TRBV19 and TRBJ2-2; 11 positions agree with TRBD2. The germline gives CDR1 LNHDA, CDR2 SQIVND (reference sequence). This CDR3 has 15 residues. Trimming at V came to 6 bases and at J to 7 bases, leaving 7 bases not matched to a gene. CDR3 coding DNA: TGTGCCAGTAGGACGACTAGCGGGACGGTCGGGGAGCTGTTTTTT. Translation gives CASRTTSGTVGELFF.

The chain joins TRBV14 to TRBJ2-5, with D unresolved. Germline V gives CDR1 SGHDN, CDR2 FVKESK. The CDR3 consists of 11 residues. V was clipped by 0 bases and J by 4 bases, with 0 bases between them. The CDR3 loop is CASSQEETQYF. The CDR3 nucleotides are TGTGCCAGCAGCCAAGAAGAGACCCAGTACTTC.

The chain employs TRBV11-2 and TRBJ2-2; 7 bases fit TRBD2. Germline assignment: CDR1 SGHAT and CDR2 FQNNGV. The CDR3 totals 13 residues. The V segment lost 6 bases and the J segment 5 bases; nucleotides outside the gene matches: 3. The CDR3: CASRPGLTGELFF. Written as DNA, the CDR3 is TGTGCCAGCAGACCGGGACTAACCGGGGAGCTGTTTTTT.

The chain employs TRBV7-8 and TRBJ2-7; D is ambiguous. This CDR3 contains 11 residues. Germline V lookup: CDR1 SGHVS, CDR2 FQNEAQ. The germline V and J ends were trimmed by 5 bases and 5 bases, with 7 bases remaining between them. This CDR3 is CASSLSHEQYF. In DNA form, the CDR3 reads TGTGCCAGCAGCCTCTCTCACGAGCAGTACTTC.

The chain links TRBV7-2 to TRBJ1-2; 7 positions match TRBD1. V gave up 3 bases and J gave up 6 bases; unmatched junction bases: 10. Germline assignment: CDR1 SGHTA and CDR2 FQGNSA. There are 15 residues in the CDR3. CDR3 DNA sequence: TGTGCCAGCAGCTTCCCGGGACAGATCGTGGATGGCTACACCTTC. Its translation is CASSFPGQIVDGYTF.

The chain is built from TRBV9 and TRBJ2-7, with 9 nucleotides matching TRBD1. Trimming cost V 6 bases and J 4 bases; bases outside gene matches: 8. CDR1 and CDR2 from the germline V gene are SGDLS and YYNGEE. The CDR3 sequence is 14 residues long. CDR3 nucleotides: TGTGCCAGCAACTCCGGGACAGGGCCATACGAGCAGTACTTC. This sequence encodes CASNSGTGPYEQYF.

The table lists this clone with a few counts. This sequence joins TRBV30 and TRBJ1-1; 8 bases fit TRBD1. With V trimmed by 7 bases and J by 6 bases, 4 bases remained unmatched. Germline V CDR1 and CDR2: GTSNPN, SVGIG (reference sequence). The CDR3 is 11 amino acids. The CDR3 DNA is TGTGCCTTAAACAGGGGGGCTGAAGCTTTCTTT. This encodes CALNRGAEAFF.

DNA for the CDR3: TGTGCCAGCAGTTTCCGGAGTTCGGCCAAAAACATTCAGTACTTC. Translating it yields CASSFRSSAKNIQYF. The chain has TRBV27 and TRBJ2-4; D unclear. Germline V gene lookup returns CDR1 MNHEY and CDR2 SMNVEV (reference sequence). CDR3 length: 15 amino acids. The germline V and J ends were trimmed by 3 bases and 1 base, with 10 bases remaining between them.

V gene TRBV5-4 combines with J gene TRBJ1-2, with D possibly TRBD1 on 5 matching bases. This CDR3 is 13 amino acids long. Germline V gives CDR1 SGHNT, CDR2 YYREEE (reference sequence). The ends were cut back, 4 bases at V and 3 bases at J, with 10 bases in the middle. CDR3 residues: CASSSGTDYGYTF. The CDR3 DNA is TGTGCCAGCAGCAGTGGGACCGACTATGGCTACACCTTC.

The CDR3 loop reads CASSLVERAQYF. As DNA, the CDR3 is TGTGCCAGCAGCTTAGTAGAGAGGGCCCAGTACTTC. The genes are TRBV7-9 and TRBJ2-7; D may be TRBD2 (5 bases). With 1 base removed from V and 10 bases from J, the gap between germline ends came to 11 bases. CDR3 length: 12 residues. From germline, CDR1 is SEHNR and CDR2 FQNEAQ (reference sequence).